The rows below give T cell receptor beta chains drawn from one sample of a study of blood T cell repertoires in COVID-19. The repertoire was sequenced with immunoSEQ multiplex PCR; TCRdb's copy has only in-frame clones and lacks some. Here the sample spans around 230,000 clones, about nine tenths being singletons. Sequencing was performed on PBMCs or T cells enriched from blood (not recorded which). The source is a young woman who had recovered from COVID-19. Both conserved end residues are part of each CDR3. The D gene is left open where the match is weak. Clone size is given for some rows only: seen once, a few or many times, or a class if the clone is expanded.

j_gene | d_gene | v_gene | abundance | CDR3aa | CDR3nt
TRBJ1-2 | - | TRBV13 | - | CASSLLQGGVYGYTF | TGTGCCAGCAGCTTACTCCAGGGAGGGGTCTATGGCTACACCTTC
TRBJ2-3 | TRBD2 | TRBV9 | - | CASSITSSGGHTDTQYF | TGTGCCAGCAGCATAACTTCTAGCGGGGGACACACAGATACGCAGTATTTT
TRBJ2-3 | TRBD1 | TRBV9 | - | CASSVDDRVGTDTQYF | TGTGCCAGCAGCGTAGACGACAGGGTCGGCACAGATACGCAGTATTTT
TRBJ1-2 | TRBD1 | TRBV6-5 | - | CASSRTGEVDGYTF | TGTGCCAGCAGTAGGACAGGGGAAGTTGATGGCTACACCTTC
TRBJ1-1 | - | TRBV6-1 | - | CASSEGRNRENTEAFF | TGTGCCAGCAGTGAAGGTCGAAACAGGGAGAACACTGAAGCTTTCTTT
TRBJ1-5 | TRBD1 | TRBV10-3 | - | CAISATGGEGQPQHF | TGTGCCATCAGTGCAACAGGGGGGGAAGGGCAGCCCCAGCATTTT
TRBJ1-1 | - | TRBV11-2 | - | CASSPNGRGPLNTEAFF | TGTGCCAGCAGCCCCAACGGCAGGGGCCCCCTGAACACTGAAGCTTTCTTT
TRBJ1-5 | - | TRBV18 | - | CASPGRSNQPQHF | TGTGCCAGCCCAGGAAGATCGAATCAGCCCCAGCATTTT
TRBJ2-2 | - | TRBV9 | - | CASSVAVGELFF | TGTGCCAGCAGCGTAGCGGTCGGGGAGCTGTTTTTT
TRBJ1-5 | - | TRBV3-1/TRBV3-2 | - | CASSQDPVEGSNQPQHF | TGTGCCAGCAGCCAAGATCCAGTTGAGGGTTCCAATCAGCCCCAGCATTTT
TRBJ1-2 | - | TRBV9 | - | CASSVEGYGYTF | TGTGCCAGCAGCGTAGAGGGGTATGGCTACACCTTC
TRBJ2-3 | TRBD2 | TRBV5-8 | - | CASSFRGGMGTDTQYF | TGTGCCAGCAGCTTCCGGGGGGGCATGGGCACAGATACGCAGTATTTT
TRBJ2-3 | TRBD2 | TRBV7-2 | - | CASSFRLADTQYF | TGTGCCAGCAGCTTCCGACTAGCTGATACGCAGTATTTT
TRBJ1-1 | TRBD1 | TRBV7-9 | - | CASSLDKGAFTEAFF | TGTGCCAGCAGCTTAGACAAGGGGGCGTTCACTGAAGCTTTCTTT
TRBJ1-1 | TRBD1 | TRBV4-3 | - | CASSHPTGGEGTEAFF | TGCGCCAGCAGCCACCCGACAGGGGGCGAGGGCACTGAAGCTTTCTTT
TRBJ1-5 | - | TRBV12-5 | - | CASGPGQISQPQHF | TGTGCTAGTGGCCCTGGACAGATAAGTCAGCCCCAGCATTTT
TRBJ1-2 | TRBD1 | TRBV4-3 | - | CASSQGLQGFYGYTF | TGCGCCAGCAGCCAAGGTCTACAGGGGTTTTATGGCTACACCTTC
TRBJ2-3 | TRBD2 | TRBV6-4 | few | CASSDRPGGSTDTQYF | TGTGCCAGCAGTGATCGCCCGGGGGGAAGCACAGATACGCAGTATTTT
TRBJ1-2 | - | TRBV6-5 | - | CASRGGSGTNYGYTF | TGTGCCAGCAGGGGGGGAAGCGGGACTAACTATGGCTACACCTTC
TRBJ1-4 | - | TRBV6-2/TRBV6-3 | - | CASSDATVEFF | TGTGCCAGCAGTGACGCGACAGTAGAGTTTTTT